This T cell receptor (beta chain) appears in the sequencing data of a study of CD8+ T cells in alopecia areata. Worth noting for this clone: Its antigen remains unknown.

The investigators collected lesional scalp punch biopsies and peripheral blood from alopecia areata patients. General observations from the study: An increase in clonality over normal scalp was evident in lesional scalp, especially alopecia totalis/universalis.

cDNA reverse transcribed from extracted RNA served as the sequencing template. Assay: immunoSEQ multiplex PCR; the TCRdb copy retains only in-frame clones and omits some. Of around 82,000 clones listed, 45% to 60% are singletons. This CDR3 has 17 residues. The source is a human donor with alopecia areata. Sequenced: NKG2D-high CD8+ T cells sorted from blood. V is TRBV12-2 and J is TRBJ2-5; TRBD1 was called by the table and not checked on the DNA. TRBV12-2 is labeled a pseudogene. CDR3 region: CASRPINRDRDQETQYF. DNA of the CDR3: TGTGCAAGTCGCCCAATTAACCGGGACAGGGACCAAGAGACCCAGTACTTC.